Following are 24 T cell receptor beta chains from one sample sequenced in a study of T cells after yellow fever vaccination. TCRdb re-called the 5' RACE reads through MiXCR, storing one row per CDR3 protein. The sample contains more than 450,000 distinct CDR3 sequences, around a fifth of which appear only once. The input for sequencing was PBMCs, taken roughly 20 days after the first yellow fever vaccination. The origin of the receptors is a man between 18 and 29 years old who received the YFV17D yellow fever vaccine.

CDR3 sequence: CASSFSLMNTEAFF. The CDR3 DNA follows: TGCGCCAGCAGCTTTTCACTAATGAACACTGAAGCTTTCTTT. The chain carries TRBV5-1 and TRBJ1-1, with unresolved D. Per the germline V gene, CDR1 is SGHRS and CDR2 is YFSETQ. V was pared by 2 bases and J by 0 bases, with 8 bases between. The CDR3 sequence is 14 residues long.

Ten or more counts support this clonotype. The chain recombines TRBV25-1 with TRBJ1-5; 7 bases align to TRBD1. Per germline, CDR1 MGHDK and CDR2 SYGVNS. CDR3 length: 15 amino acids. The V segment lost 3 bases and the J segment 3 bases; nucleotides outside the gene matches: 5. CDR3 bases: TGTGCCAGCAGTGAGCAACAGGGGAACAATCAGCCCCAGCATTTT. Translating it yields CASSEQQGNNQPQHF.

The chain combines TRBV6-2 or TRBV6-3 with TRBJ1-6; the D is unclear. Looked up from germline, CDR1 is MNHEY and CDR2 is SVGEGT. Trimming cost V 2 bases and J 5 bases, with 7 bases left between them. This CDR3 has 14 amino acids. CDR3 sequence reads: CASSYGADNSPLHF. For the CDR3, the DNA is TGTGCCAGCAGTTACGGAGCAGATAATTCACCCCTCCACTTT.

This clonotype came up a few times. The CDR3 nucleotides are TGTGCCAGCAGCCAATTCCTAGCGGGGCCCACAGATACGCAGTATTTT. Translating gives CASSQFLAGPTDTQYF. The V call is TRBV3-1, the J call TRBJ2-3; 9 nucleotides agree with TRBD2. Trimming removed 2 bases from V and 2 bases from J; junction bases left unmatched: 5. The CDR3 runs 16 residues. The germline V gene has CDR1 LGHDT and CDR2 YNNKEL (reference sequence).

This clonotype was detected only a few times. CDR3 in DNA: TGTGCCAGCAGTGAGCACACCGGGGAGCTGTTTTTT. Amino acids: CASSEHTGELFF. V usage is TRBV6-4 and J usage is TRBJ2-2; D remains ambiguous. With 3 bases removed from V and 3 bases from J, the gap between germline ends came to 2 bases. CDR1 and CDR2 from the germline V gene are MRHNA and SNTAGT. This CDR3 has 12 residues.

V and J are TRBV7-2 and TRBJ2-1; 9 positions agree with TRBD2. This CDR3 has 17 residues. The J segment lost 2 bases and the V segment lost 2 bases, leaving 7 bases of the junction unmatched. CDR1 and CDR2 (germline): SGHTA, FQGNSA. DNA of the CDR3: TGTGCCAGCAGCTTAATGGTGCTAGCGGGGCCCTACAATGAGCAGTTCTTC. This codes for CASSLMVLAGPYNEQFF.

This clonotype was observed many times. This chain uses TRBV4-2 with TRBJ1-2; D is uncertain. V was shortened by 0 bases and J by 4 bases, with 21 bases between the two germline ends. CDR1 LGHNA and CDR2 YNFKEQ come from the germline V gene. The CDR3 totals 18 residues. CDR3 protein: CASSQDSGAEQPRYGYTF. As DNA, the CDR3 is TGTGCCAGCAGCCAAGATTCCGGAGCAGAGCAACCCCGCTATGGCTACACCTTC.

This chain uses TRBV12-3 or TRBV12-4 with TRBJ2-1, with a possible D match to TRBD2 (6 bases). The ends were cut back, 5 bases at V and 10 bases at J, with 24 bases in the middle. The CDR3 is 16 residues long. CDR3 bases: TGTGCCAGCAGTACTCGGGGAGGCGGGATGTCACGCGAGCAGTTCTTC. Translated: CASSTRGGGMSREQFF.

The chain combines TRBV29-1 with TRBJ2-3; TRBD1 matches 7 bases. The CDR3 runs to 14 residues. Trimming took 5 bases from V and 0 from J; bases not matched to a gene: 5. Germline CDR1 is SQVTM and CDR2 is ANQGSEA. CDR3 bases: TGCAGCGTTCAACAGGGGCGGAGCACAGATACGCAGTATTTT. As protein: CSVQQGRSTDTQYF.

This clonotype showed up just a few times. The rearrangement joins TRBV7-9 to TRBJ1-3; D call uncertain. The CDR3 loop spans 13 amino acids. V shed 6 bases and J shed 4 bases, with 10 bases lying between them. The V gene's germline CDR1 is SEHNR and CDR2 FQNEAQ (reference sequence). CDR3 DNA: TGTGCCAGCAGTCTAAACGCCGGAAACACCATATATTTT. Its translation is CASSLNAGNTIYF.

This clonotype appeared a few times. The CDR3 is CASSRVGVDSTDTQYF. CDR3 DNA: TGTGCCAGCAGCCGCGTGGGGGTCGATAGCACAGATACGCAGTATTTT. The chain links TRBV27 to TRBJ2-3; possibly TRBD1 or TRBD2 for D (5 bases each). There are 16 residues in the CDR3. Per germline, CDR1 MNHEY and CDR2 SMNVEV (reference sequence). With 6 bases removed from V and 0 bases from J, the gap between germline ends came to 16 bases.

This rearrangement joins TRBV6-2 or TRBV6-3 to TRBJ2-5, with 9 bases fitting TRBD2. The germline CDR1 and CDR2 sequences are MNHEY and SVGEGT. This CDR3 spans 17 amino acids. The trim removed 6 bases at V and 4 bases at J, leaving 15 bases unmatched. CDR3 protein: CASSPPVLVAGVETQYF. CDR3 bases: TGTGCCAGCAGCCCCCCCGTGCTCGTAGCGGGGGTAGAGACCCAGTACTTC.

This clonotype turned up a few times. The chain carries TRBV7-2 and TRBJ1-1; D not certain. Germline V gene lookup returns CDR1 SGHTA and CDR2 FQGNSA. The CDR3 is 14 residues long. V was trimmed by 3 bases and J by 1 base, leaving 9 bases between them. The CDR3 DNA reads TGTGCCAGCAGCTTCTCCGGGCAGAACACTGAAGCTTTCTTT. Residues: CASSFSGQNTEAFF.

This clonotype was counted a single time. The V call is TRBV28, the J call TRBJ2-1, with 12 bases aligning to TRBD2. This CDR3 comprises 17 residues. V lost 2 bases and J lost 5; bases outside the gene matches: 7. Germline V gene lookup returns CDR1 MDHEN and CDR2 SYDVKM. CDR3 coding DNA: TGTGCCAGCAGTTTAAGGGGACTAGCGGGCAGTAACAATGAGCAGTTCTTC. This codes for CASSLRGLAGSNNEQFF.

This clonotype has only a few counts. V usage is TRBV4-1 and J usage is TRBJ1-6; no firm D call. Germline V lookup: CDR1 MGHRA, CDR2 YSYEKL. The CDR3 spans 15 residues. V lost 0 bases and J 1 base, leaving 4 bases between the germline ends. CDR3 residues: CASSQDRSYNSPLHF. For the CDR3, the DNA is TGCGCCAGCAGCCAAGATCGATCCTATAATTCACCCCTCCACTTT.

The CDR3 DNA is TGTGCCAGCAGCGTCTTGGGCTCCGAGCAGTACGTC. Translation gives CASSVLGSEQYV. V gene TRBV5-6 combines with J gene TRBJ2-7; D is uncertain. V lost 4 bases, J lost 6 bases, and 11 bases lay in between. The CDR3 covers 12 residues. Per germline, CDR1 SGHDT and CDR2 YYEEEE.

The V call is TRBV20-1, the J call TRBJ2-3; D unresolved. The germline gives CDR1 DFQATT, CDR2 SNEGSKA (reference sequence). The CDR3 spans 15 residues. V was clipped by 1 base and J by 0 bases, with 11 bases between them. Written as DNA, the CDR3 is TGCAGTGCTAGAGTCCCCGGGCGTAGCACAGATACGCAGTATTTT. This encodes CSARVPGRSTDTQYF.

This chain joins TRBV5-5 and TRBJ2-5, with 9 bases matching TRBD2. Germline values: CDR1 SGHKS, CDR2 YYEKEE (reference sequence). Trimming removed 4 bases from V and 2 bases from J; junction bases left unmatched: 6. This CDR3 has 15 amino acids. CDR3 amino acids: CASSPRLAVQETQYF. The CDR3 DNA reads TGTGCCAGCAGCCCACGACTAGCGGTACAAGAGACCCAGTACTTC.

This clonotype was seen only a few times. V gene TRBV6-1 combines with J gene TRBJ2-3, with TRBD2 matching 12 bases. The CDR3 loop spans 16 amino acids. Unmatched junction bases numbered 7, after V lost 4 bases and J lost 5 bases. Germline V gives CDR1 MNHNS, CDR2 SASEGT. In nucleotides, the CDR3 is TGTGCCAGCAGTGCTGGACTAGCGGGGCGTGGAGATACGCAGTATTTT. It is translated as CASSAGLAGRGDTQYF.

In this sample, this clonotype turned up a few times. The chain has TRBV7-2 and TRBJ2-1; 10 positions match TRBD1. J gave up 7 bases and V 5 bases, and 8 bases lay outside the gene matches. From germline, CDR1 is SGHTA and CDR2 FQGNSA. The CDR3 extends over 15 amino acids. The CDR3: CASSVAGQGKNEQFF. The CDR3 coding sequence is TGTGCCAGCAGCGTGGCGGGACAGGGGAAAAATGAGCAGTTCTTC.

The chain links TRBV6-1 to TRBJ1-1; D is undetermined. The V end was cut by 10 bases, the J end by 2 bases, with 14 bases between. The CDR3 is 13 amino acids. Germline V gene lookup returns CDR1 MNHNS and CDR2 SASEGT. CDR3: CATFRAANTEAFF. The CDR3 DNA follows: TGTGCCACCTTCCGGGCCGCCAACACTGAAGCTTTCTTT.

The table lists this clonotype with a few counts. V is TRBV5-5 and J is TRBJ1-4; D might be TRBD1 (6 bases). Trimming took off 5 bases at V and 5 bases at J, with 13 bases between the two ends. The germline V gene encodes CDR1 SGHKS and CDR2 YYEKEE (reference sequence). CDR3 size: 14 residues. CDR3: CASRSGTRNEKLFF. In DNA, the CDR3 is TGTGCCAGCAGATCCGGGACACGAAATGAAAAACTGTTTTTT.

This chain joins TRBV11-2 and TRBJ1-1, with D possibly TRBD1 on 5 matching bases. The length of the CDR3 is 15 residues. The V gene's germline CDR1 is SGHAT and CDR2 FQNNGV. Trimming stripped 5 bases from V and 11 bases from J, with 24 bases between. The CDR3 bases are TGTGCCAGCAGCCGCCGCGGCGCAGGGTTATCAGGGGCTTTCTTT. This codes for CASSRRGAGLSGAFF.

This CDR3 reads CASSVDVGPANTQYF. The CDR3 DNA reads TGTGCCAGCAGCGTAGATGTAGGGCCTGCAAATACGCAGTATTTT. The chain joins TRBV9 to TRBJ2-3; D gene unclear. The CDR3 is 15 amino acids. Germline-derived CDR1 and CDR2 are SGDLS and YYNGEE. Trimming shortened V by 0 bases and J by 7 bases, and 15 bases separated the two germline ends.